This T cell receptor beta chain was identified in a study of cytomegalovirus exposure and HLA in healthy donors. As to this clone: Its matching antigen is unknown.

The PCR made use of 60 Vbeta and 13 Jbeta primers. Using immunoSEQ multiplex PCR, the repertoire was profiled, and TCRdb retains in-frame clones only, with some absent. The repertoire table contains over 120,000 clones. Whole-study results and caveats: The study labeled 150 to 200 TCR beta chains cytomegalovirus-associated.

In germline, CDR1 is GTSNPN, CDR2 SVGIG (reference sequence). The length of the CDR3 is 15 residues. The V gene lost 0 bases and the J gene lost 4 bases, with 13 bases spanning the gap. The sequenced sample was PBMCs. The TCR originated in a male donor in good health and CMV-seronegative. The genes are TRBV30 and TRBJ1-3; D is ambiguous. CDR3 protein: CAWSVARRVGNTIYF. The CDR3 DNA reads TGTGCCTGGAGTGTAGCTCGACGGGTGGGAAACACCATATATTTT.